This T cell receptor (beta chain) was sequenced for a study of T cells in Graves' hyperthyroidism and ophthalmopathy. Background on the study: Prior to any treatment, at the point of initial diagnosis, peripheral blood was collected. Study results and caveats: Separation of ophthalmopathy from stable hyperthyroidism was achieved by a 13 V-J model. A median about 6 months before onset, the model predicted ophthalmopathy.

PBMCs were sourced from more than 7.5 ml fresh peripheral blood. Template material for amplifying TCR beta CDR3 regions consisted of RNA transcripts. The TCR CDR3 was amplified in a first-round RT-PCR using the HTBI primer set. TCRdb itself ran the multiplex PCR reads through MiXCR, one entry per CDR3 protein. The sample includes about 600,000 distinct CDR3 sequences, about 15% seen only once; the top ten take under 15%. The V gene's germline CDR1 is DFQATT and CDR2 SNEGSKA (reference sequence). This CDR3 region has 16 residues. Trimming took off 6 bases at V and 0 bases at J, with 19 bases between the two ends. In its sample, this clonotype was seen many times. The antigen is unknown.

The source is a woman in her fifties or sixties with Graves' ophthalmopathy. V usage is TRBV20-1 and J usage is TRBJ2-3; D might be TRBD1 (7 bases). Sequencing input: blood. CDR3 DNA: TGCAGTGCCGAGGATAACTCAGGGGGGAGCACAGATACGCAGTATTTT. Translated: CSAEDNSGGSTDTQYF.